This TCR beta chain originates from a study of lymphopenia after photon versus proton radiotherapy. Germline V lookup: CDR1 MDHEN, CDR2 SYDVKM. With 5 bases removed from V and 3 bases from J, the gap between germline ends came to 13 bases. The CDR3 totals 14 residues. Some clones are missing from TCRdb's copy, which holds only in-frame ones; the method was immunoSEQ multiplex PCR. Of approximately 50,000 clones in the sample, around 83% are singletons; the top ten hold just under 30%. The sequence came from a man aged 50 to 60 with gastric cancer. Material: peripheral blood, obtained from a patient treated with photon-based radiotherapy. This rearrangement joins TRBV28 to TRBJ2-5; D not certain. The CDR3 here is CASSEFAQKETQYF. The CDR3 DNA reads as TGTGCCAGCAGTGAGTTTGCTCAAAAAGAGACCCAGTACTTC.